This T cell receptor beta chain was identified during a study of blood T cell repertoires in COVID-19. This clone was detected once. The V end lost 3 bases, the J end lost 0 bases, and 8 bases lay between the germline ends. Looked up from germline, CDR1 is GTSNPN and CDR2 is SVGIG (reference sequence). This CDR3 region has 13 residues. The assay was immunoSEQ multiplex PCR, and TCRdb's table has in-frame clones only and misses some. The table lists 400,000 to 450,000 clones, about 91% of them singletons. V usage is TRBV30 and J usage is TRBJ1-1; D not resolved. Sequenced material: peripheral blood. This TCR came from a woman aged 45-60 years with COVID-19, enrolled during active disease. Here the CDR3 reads CAWSNFMNTEAFF. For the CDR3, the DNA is TGTGCCTGGAGCAACTTCATGAACACTGAAGCTTTCTTT.